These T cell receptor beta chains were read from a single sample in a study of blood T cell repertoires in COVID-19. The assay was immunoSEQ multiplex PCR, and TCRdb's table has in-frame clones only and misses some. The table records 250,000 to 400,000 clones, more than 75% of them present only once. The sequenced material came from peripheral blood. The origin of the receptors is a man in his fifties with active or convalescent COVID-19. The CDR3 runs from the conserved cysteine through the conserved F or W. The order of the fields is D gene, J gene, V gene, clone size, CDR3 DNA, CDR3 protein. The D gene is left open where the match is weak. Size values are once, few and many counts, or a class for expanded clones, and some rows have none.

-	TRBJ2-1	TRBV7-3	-	TGTGCCAGCAGCTTGGGAGGTGAGCAGTTCTTC	CASSLGGEQFF
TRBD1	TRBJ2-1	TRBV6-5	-	TGTGCCAGCGCCAGACAGGGGGCCCACAATGAGCAGTTCTTC	CASARQGAHNEQFF
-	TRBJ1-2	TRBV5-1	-	TGCGCCAGCAGCTTGGGGCTGCAGGCTGACTATGGCTACACCTTC	CASSLGLQADYGYTF
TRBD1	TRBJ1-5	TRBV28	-	TGTGCCAGCAGTTTTTGGCAGACAGGGAGGAGTCAGCCCCAGCATTTT	CASSFWQTGRSQPQHF
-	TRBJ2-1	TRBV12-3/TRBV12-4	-	TGTGCCAGCAGTTTGTTCGATGAGCAGTTCTTC	CASSLFDEQFF
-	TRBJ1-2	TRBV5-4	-	TGTGCCAGCAGCTCAAAGACAGGAGTAAACTATGGCTACACCTTC	CASSSKTGVNYGYTF
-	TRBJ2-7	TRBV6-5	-	TGTGCCAGCAAGTTAGTCAGGGAGGCCTACGAGCAGTACTTC	CASKLVREAYEQYF
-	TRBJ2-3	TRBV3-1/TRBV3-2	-	TGTGCCAGCAGCCAAGTTACTGATACGCAGTATTTT	CASSQVTDTQYF
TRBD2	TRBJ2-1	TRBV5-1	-	TGCGCCAGCAGCTCGCTAGCGGGGGGAGACAATGAGCAGTTCTTC	CASSSLAGGDNEQFF
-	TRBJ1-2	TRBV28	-	TGTGCCAGCACTTCTGGATCCGACCAGGGATCCTCCTATGGCTACACCTTC	CASTSGSDQGSSYGYTF
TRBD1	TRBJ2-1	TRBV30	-	TGTGCCTGGAGCACACAGGGGAATGAGCAGTTCTTC	CAWSTQGNEQFF
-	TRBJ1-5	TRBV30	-	TGTGCCTGGAGTGAACAGGTCAATCAGCCCCAGCATTTT	CAWSEQVNQPQHF
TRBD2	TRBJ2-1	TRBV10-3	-	TGTGCCATCACGGCGGGGGACTACAATGAGCAGTTCTTC	CAITAGDYNEQFF
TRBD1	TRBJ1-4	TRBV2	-	TGTGCCAGCAGTTGGACAGGGGGGCGGACTAATGAAAAACTGTTTTTT	CASSWTGGRTNEKLFF
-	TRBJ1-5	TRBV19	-	TGTGCCAGTACCCGACAGAATAGCAATCAGCCCCAGCATTTT	CASTRQNSNQPQHF
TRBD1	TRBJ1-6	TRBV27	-	TGTGCCAGCAGTGACAGGGGTTGGAATTCACCCCTCCACTTT	CASSDRGWNSPLHF
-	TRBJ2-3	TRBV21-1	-	TGTGCCAGCAGCTCCCGCTGGAGTCCCGGACTAGCGGGAACAGATACGCAGTATTTT	CASSSRWSPGLAGTDTQYF
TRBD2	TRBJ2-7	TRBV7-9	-	TGTGCCAGCAGCTCCCTTGTAACTAGCGGGAGTGACGAGCAGTACTTC	CASSSLVTSGSDEQYF
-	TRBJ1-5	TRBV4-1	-	TGCGCCAGCAGCCAGGGAGGGTGGGGTCAGCCCCAGCATTTT	CASSQGGWGQPQHF
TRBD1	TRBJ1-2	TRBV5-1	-	TGCGCCAGCAGCCGTCCCGGGACAGGGACTACGAACTATGGCTACACCTTC	CASSRPGTGTTNYGYTF
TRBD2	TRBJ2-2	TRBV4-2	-	TGTGCCAGCAGCCAAGATCCCCGACTAGCGGGGGGCTCTACCCCGAACACCGGGGAGCTGTTTTTT	CASSQDPRLAGGSTPNTGELFF
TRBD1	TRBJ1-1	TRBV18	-	TGTGCCAGCTCACCGGGACAGCGGGCTGAAGCTTTCTTT	CASSPGQRAEAFF
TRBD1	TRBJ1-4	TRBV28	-	TGTGCCAGCAGTCCTGGGACAGGGGATGAAAAACTGTTTTTT	CASSPGTGDEKLFF
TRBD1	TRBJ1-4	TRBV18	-	TGTGCCAGCTCAATCCGGGACAGTGATGAAAAACTGTTTTTT	CASSIRDSDEKLFF
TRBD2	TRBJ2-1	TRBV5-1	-	TGCGCCAGCAGCGGGACTAGCGGCTCCTACAATGAGCAGTTCTTC	CASSGTSGSYNEQFF
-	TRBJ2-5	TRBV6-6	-	TGTGCCAGCAGTTACTCCCGAGAGACCCAGTACTTC	CASSYSRETQYF
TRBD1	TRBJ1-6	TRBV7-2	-	TGTGCCAGCAGCTTAGCCAGGGGGCGTAATTCACCCCTCCACTTT	CASSLARGRNSPLHF
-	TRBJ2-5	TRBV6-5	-	TGTGCCAGCAGTTACGGGGGCTCGACAGAGACCCAGTACTTC	CASSYGGSTETQYF
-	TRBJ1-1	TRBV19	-	TGTGCCAGTAGGCAACAGGGTTACACTGAAGCTTTCTTT	CASRQQGYTEAFF
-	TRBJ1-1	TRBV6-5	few	TGTGCCAGCCGGGGGGGGTCTCGGAACACTGAAGCTTTCTTT	CASRGGSRNTEAFF
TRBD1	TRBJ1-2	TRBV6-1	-	TGTGCCAGCAGTGAAGGTTATTTGACAGGGAATGGCTACACCTTC	CASSEGYLTGNGYTF
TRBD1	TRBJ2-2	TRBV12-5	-	TGTGCTAGTGGTTTAACGGGCAGGGGGCTGATTCCTCTCGCGAACACCGGGGAGCTGTTTTTT	CASGLTGRGLIPLANTGELFF
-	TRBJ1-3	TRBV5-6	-	TGTGCCAGCAGCGCCGCGGGAAACACCATATATTTT	CASSAAGNTIYF
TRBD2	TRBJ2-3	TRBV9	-	TGTGCCAGCAGCGTTAGCGGGGGCCCCCGTACACGTAGCACAGATACGCAGTATTTT	CASSVSGGPRTRSTDTQYF
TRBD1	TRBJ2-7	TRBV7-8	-	TGTGCCAGCAGCTTAAGGGACAGGGACTACGAGCAGTACTTC	CASSLRDRDYEQYF
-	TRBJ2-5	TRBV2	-	TGTGCCAGCAGTTTTCTAGAGACCCAGTACTTC	CASSFLETQYF
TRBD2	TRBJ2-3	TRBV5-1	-	TGCGCCAGCAGCTTGAACGTAGGCGGGGGAAGCACAGATACGCAGTATTTT	CASSLNVGGGSTDTQYF
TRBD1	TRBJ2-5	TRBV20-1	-	TGCAGTGCTAGTACCGGGACAGAGATGCAAGAGACCCAGTACTTC	CSASTGTEMQETQYF
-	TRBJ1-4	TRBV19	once	TGTGCCAGTAGTACCCGGACACTAACTAATGAAAAACTGTTTTTT	CASSTRTLTNEKLFF
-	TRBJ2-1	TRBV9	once	TGTGCCAGCAGCCCTATGGGTAGCTCCTCCAATGAGCAGTTCTTC	CASSPMGSSSNEQFF
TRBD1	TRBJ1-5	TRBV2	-	TGTGCCAGCAGCGCTCGGACAGGGTCAGACCAGCCCCAGCATTTT	CASSARTGSDQPQHF
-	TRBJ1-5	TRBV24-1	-	TGTGCCACCAGTGACCTAAGCAACGAGGGACAAGGGGCCCATCAGCCCCAGCATTTT	CATSDLSNEGQGAHQPQHF
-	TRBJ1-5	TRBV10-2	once	TGCGCCAGCAGTGAGTCAGGTGAACGGGGGTTTGGTCAGCCCCAGCATTTT	CASSESGERGFGQPQHF
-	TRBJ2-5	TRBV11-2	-	TGTGCCAGCAGCTTATTTATGGCCGCCCAAGAGACCCAGTACTTC	CASSLFMAAQETQYF
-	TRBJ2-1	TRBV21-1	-	TGTGCCAGCAGCAGGAGGACTGCTGGCTACAATGAGCAGTTCTTC	CASSRRTAGYNEQFF
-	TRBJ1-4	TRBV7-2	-	TGTGCCAGCAGTTCGAGGAGGGGTGGTGAAAAACTGTTTTTT	CASSSRRGGEKLFF
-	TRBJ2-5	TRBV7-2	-	TGTGCCAGCAGCCCGAATGGGGGGGCGGGCCAAGAGACCCAGTACTTC	CASSPNGGAGQETQYF
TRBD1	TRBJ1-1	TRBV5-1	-	TGCGCCAGCAGCTTGATGGACAGGGACACTGAAGCTTTCTTT	CASSLMDRDTEAFF
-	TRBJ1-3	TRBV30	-	TGTGCCTGGAGGAGCTCTGGAAACACCATATATTTT	CAWRSSGNTIYF
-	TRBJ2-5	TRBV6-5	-	TGTGCCACCGTGCGGTACACCCAAGAGACCCAGTACTTC	CATVRYTQETQYF
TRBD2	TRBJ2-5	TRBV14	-	TGTGCCAGCAGCCAAGGACTAGCGGTACAAGAGACCCAGTACTTC	CASSQGLAVQETQYF
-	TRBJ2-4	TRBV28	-	TGTGCCAGCAGTTGGGGGCGGAACATTCAGTACTTC	CASSWGRNIQYF
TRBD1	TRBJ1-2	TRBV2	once	TGTGCCAGCAGTCTCATTACGACAGGGAACTATGGCTACACCTTC	CASSLITTGNYGYTF
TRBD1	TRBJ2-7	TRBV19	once	TGTGCCAGTAGTATAACAGGGGGCTACGAGCAGTACTTC	CASSITGGYEQYF
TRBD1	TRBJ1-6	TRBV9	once	TGTGCCAGCAGCGCCGGACAGGGGAACATCCACTTT	CASSAGQGNIHF
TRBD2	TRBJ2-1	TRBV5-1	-	TGCGCCAGCAGCTTAGCGGGAGGGCCTTCACTTAATGAGCAGTTCTTC	CASSLAGGPSLNEQFF
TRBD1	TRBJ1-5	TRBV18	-	TGTGCCAGCTCGGGACAGAGCAATCAGCCCCAGCATTTT	CASSGQSNQPQHF
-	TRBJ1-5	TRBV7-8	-	TGTGCCAGCAGCTTAAATAGAGTGCGCAATCAGCCCCAGCATTTT	CASSLNRVRNQPQHF
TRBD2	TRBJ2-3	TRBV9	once	TGTGCCAGCAGCGAGGGACTAGTAACCGGGAGAGATACGCAGTATTTT	CASSEGLVTGRDTQYF